Presented here are 24 T cell receptor beta chains from one specimen sequenced in a study of read filtering for tumor transcriptome and immune sequencing. The library was built from roughly 400 ng RNA with molecular barcoded adaptors for alpha/delta and beta/gamma chains. MiXCR, applied by TCRdb to the reads, yields one record per CDR3 protein. The top ten clones hold roughly 16% of a sample with around 50,000 distinct CDR3 sequences, roughly 12% of them seen once. Sequences were obtained from a population of CD138-negative cells sorted from bone marrow. The receptors shown here come from a donor at least 40 years old with multiple myeloma.

This clonotype appeared many times. CDR3 bases: TGTGCCAGCAGCTACCAGCGAGTTCCTCTCAATCAGCCCCAGCATTTT. It specifies CASSYQRVPLNQPQHF. J is TRBJ1-5 and V is TRBV7-8; D unresolved. The CDR3 is made up of 16 amino acids. Germline loops: CDR1 SGHVS, CDR2 FQNEAQ. The V end was cut by 4 bases, the J end by 3 bases, with 16 bases between.

This clonotype was counted many times. This CDR3 reads CASSSGLTEAFF. DNA for the CDR3: TGTGCCAGCAGTTCAGGGTTGACTGAAGCTTTCTTT. The chain recombines TRBV6-5 with TRBJ1-1; possible D gene TRBD1, 5 bases. This CDR3 is built from 12 residues. Deletions cut 4 bases from V and 5 bases from J, with 8 bases between. The germline CDR1 and CDR2 sequences are MNHEY and SVGAGI.

The table lists this clonotype with many counts. J is TRBJ1-6 and V is TRBV15, with TRBD1 as a possible D gene (6 bases). V shed 0 bases and J shed 10 bases, with 16 bases lying between them. This CDR3 spans 16 amino acids. CDR1 and CDR2 (germline): LNHNV, YYDKDF (reference sequence). The CDR3 nucleotides are TGTGCCACCAGCAGAGAATCCGGGACACCGCGGTCACCCCTCCACTTT. Encoded protein: CATSRESGTPRSPLHF.

The chain combines TRBV10-3 with TRBJ1-1, with TRBD1 as a possible D gene (5 bases). The V gene's germline CDR1 is ENHRY and CDR2 SYGVKD. This CDR3 comprises 14 residues. Trimming removed 3 bases from V and 0 bases from J, with 8 bases in between. CDR3 amino acids: CAISDRAMNTEAFF. CDR3 bases: TGTGCCATCAGTGACAGGGCAATGAACACTGAAGCTTTCTTT.

This clonotype has a count of ten or more. This chain joins TRBV20-1 and TRBJ1-1; D is perhaps TRBD1 (5 bases). V shed 8 bases and J shed 4 bases, with 20 bases lying between them. CDR3 size: 14 residues. Germline V gene lookup returns CDR1 DFQATT and CDR2 SNEGSKA (reference sequence). CDR3 DNA sequence: TGCAGTTTTCCGGGGCGTGGGGACGGCACTGAAGCTTTCTTT. As protein: CSFPGRGDGTEAFF.

The V gene is TRBV11-2, the J gene TRBJ2-1; 8 bases map to TRBD1. The length of the CDR3 is 13 residues. The ends lost 3 bases at V and 8 bases at J; junction bases unmatched: 3. Germline-derived CDR1 and CDR2 are SGHAT and FQNNGV. This chain's CDR3 is CASSFGQGDEQFF. The CDR3 DNA is TGTGCCAGCAGCTTCGGACAGGGCGATGAGCAGTTCTTC.

This clonotype was seen more than once but under ten times. The V call is TRBV6-5, the J call TRBJ1-1; D possibly corresponds to TRBD1 (5 bases). V dropped 2 bases and J dropped 6 bases, with 16 bases sitting between them. CDR1 is MNHEY, CDR2 SVGAGI, per germline. CDR3 size: 15 residues. The CDR3 nucleotides read TGTGCCAGCAGTTACGACCGGGGCTGGAGATCTGAAGCTTTCTTT. Residues: CASSYDRGWRSEAFF.

This clonotype came up many times. The chain has TRBV12-3 or TRBV12-4 and TRBJ2-1, with 8 bases matching TRBD1. The CDR3 is 15 amino acids. V lost 2 bases and J lost 8; bases outside the gene matches: 8. As DNA, the CDR3 is TGTGCCAGCAGTTTACTCTGGACAGGGTATGATGAGCAGTTCTTC. Its protein product is CASSLLWTGYDEQFF.

This clonotype was seen many times. The chain recombines TRBV20-1 with TRBJ1-1; D possibly corresponds to TRBD1 (6 bases). This CDR3 is 15 amino acids long. V was pared by 1 base and J by 0 bases, with 12 bases between. Per germline, CDR1 DFQATT and CDR2 SNEGSKA (reference sequence). CDR3 loop: CSARVGGQVNTEAFF. The CDR3 nucleotides read TGCAGTGCTAGAGTTGGGGGCCAGGTGAACACTGAAGCTTTCTTT.

Worth noting for this clonotype: It may be a read error: a sequence one base away is much more abundant. This chain connects TRBV20-1 to TRBJ2-3, with D perhaps TRBD2 (5 bases). This CDR3 is built from 17 residues. Trimming took off 6 bases at V and 4 bases at J, with 26 bases between the two ends. Germline V gene lookup returns CDR1 DFQATT and CDR2 SNEGSKA (reference sequence). The CDR3 DNA is TGCAGTGCAAGTGGGGTAGCGACCTCTTTGTTAGCAGATACGCAGTATTTT. Translation gives CSASGVATSLLADTQYF.

This clonotype was detected only a few times. This may arise from a read error, as a much more abundant clone is one base away. Since the CDR3 does not end with the conserved phenylalanine or tryptophan, this likely comes from a read error. The chain joins TRBV5-1 to TRBJ1-4, with 9 bases fitting TRBD1. Germline CDR1 is SGHRS and CDR2 is YFSETQ. V lost 4 bases, J lost 3 bases, and 7 bases stayed unmatched. CDR3 length equals 16 residues. This chain's CDR3 is CASSLGQGIANEKLFS. DNA of the CDR3: TGCGCCAGCAGCCTGGGACAGGGAATAGCTAATGAAAAACTGTTTTCT.

This clonotype was counted many times. The chain links TRBV2 to TRBJ1-4; 8 bases are a match to TRBD1. This CDR3 contains 13 residues. The V segment lost 7 bases and the J segment 5 bases; nucleotides outside the gene matches: 3. In germline, CDR1 is SNHLY, CDR2 FYNNEI. The CDR3 here is CASTRDRNEKLFF. The CDR3 bases are TGTGCCAGCACCCGGGACAGGAATGAAAAACTGTTTTTT. The complete variable domain, with remaining parts taken from reference TRBV2 and TRBJ1-4, reads EPEVTQTPSHQVTQMGQEVILRCVPISNHLYFYWYRQILGQKVEFLVSFYNNEISEKSEIFDDQFSVERPDGSNFTLKIRSTKLEDSAMYFCASTRDRNEKLFFGSGTQLSVL.

This clonotype was counted only a few times. The chain uses TRBV20-1 and TRBJ2-1; D may be TRBD1 or TRBD2 (6 bases each). Looked up from germline, CDR1 is DFQATT and CDR2 is SNEGSKA (reference sequence). The V gene lost 6 bases and the J gene lost 6 bases, with 15 bases spanning the gap. The CDR3 is 13 amino acids. The CDR3 bases are TGCAGTGCCCCGGGCGAGGGGGGCAATGAGCAGTTCTTC. Protein: CSAPGEGGNEQFF.

At least ten counts were recorded for this clonotype. The chain links TRBV4-1 to TRBJ2-3; 7 bases fit TRBD1. V shed 5 bases and J 5 bases; nucleotides not matched to a gene: 7. The CDR3 runs 14 residues. The germline V gene encodes CDR1 MGHRA and CDR2 YSYEKL. CDR3 residues: CASSIHRGRDTQYF. In DNA, the CDR3 is TGCGCCAGCAGCATCCACAGGGGTAGAGATACGCAGTATTTT.

This clonotype appeared a few times. The V call is TRBV7-9, the J call TRBJ1-1; 8 nucleotides line up with TRBD1. V trimming: 1 base; J trimming: 10 bases; junction bases outside the gene matches: 5. From germline, CDR1 is SEHNR and CDR2 FQNEAQ (reference sequence). The CDR3 is 13 residues long. The CDR3 DNA is TGTGCCAGCAGCTTAGGGACAGGGAGGAGAGCTTTCTTT. Its protein product is CASSLGTGRRAFF.

This clonotype was found a few times. A far more abundant clone sits one base away, making this likely a read error. V and J are TRBV7-6 and TRBJ2-3; D not resolved. The CDR3 runs to 12 residues. V was clipped by 6 bases and J by 2 bases, with 6 bases between them. Germline V gene data show CDR1 as SGHVS and CDR2 as FNYEAQ. This chain's CDR3 is CASRPNTDTQYF. The CDR3 DNA reads as TGTGCCAGCAGACCCAACACAGATACGCAGTATTTT.

This clonotype was observed many times. This chain's CDR3 is CSAGDRDNQPQHF. The CDR3 region has the DNA TGCAGTGCGGGGGACAGGGATAATCAGCCCCAGCATTTT. J is TRBJ1-5 and V is TRBV20-1, with 9 bases fitting TRBD1. The germline CDR1 and CDR2 sequences are DFQATT and SNEGSKA (reference sequence). This CDR3 is 13 amino acids long. V dropped 6 bases and J dropped 4; count of bases not matched to a gene: 4.

Note on this clonotype: Being one base from a much bigger clone, this may be a read error. J is TRBJ1-1 and V is TRBV7-9; D is uncertain. The CDR3 has 14 residues. Germline loops: CDR1 SEHNR, CDR2 FQNEAQ (reference sequence). The CDR3 nucleotides are TGTGACAGCAGCTTAGGAGTCGGGAACACTGAAGCTTTCTTT. Its protein product is CDSSLGVGNTEAFF.

This clonotype is medium-sized. The V call is TRBV9, the J call TRBJ2-7, with TRBD2 matching 10 bases. Looked up from germline, CDR1 is SGDLS and CDR2 is YYNGEE. The CDR3 has 13 residues. V trimming: 0 bases; J trimming: 10 bases; junction bases outside the gene matches: 4. This CDR3 reads CASSVGLAGVQYF. DNA of the CDR3: TGTGCCAGCAGCGTAGGGCTAGCGGGGGTTCAGTACTTC. Based on the CDR3 plus reference TRBV9 and TRBJ2-7, the full variable domain is DSGVTQTPKHLITATGQRVTLRCSPRSGDLSVYWYQQSLDQGLQFLIQYYNGEERAKGNILERFSAQQFPDLHSELNLSSLELGDSALYFCASSVGLAGVQYFGPGTRLTVT.

To note about this clonotype: This likely came from a read error, as a far larger clone is one base away. The missing conserved phenylalanine or tryptophan at the end of this CDR3 makes a read error likely. This chain links TRBV5-7 with TRBJ2-1; D gene uncertain. TRBV5-7 is classed as an ORF, of uncertain function. This CDR3 has 15 residues. V was pared by 0 bases and J by 4 bases, with 11 bases between. In DNA, the CDR3 is TGTGCCAGCAGCTTGGTCCTACAGAGATACAATGAGCAGTTCTCC. Protein sequence: CASSLVLQRYNEQFS.

This clonotype was seen repeatedly, ten times or more. The J gene is TRBJ1-1, the V gene TRBV20-1; possible D gene TRBD1, 5 bases. V was cut by 0 bases and J by 2 bases, with 22 bases left in between. CDR1 is DFQATT, CDR2 SNEGSKA, per germline (reference sequence). This CDR3 has 18 amino acids. DNA of the CDR3: TGCAGTGCTAGAGATCTAAGCCCTGGCAGGGCTTTTAACACTGAAGCTTTCTTT. Translation: CSARDLSPGRAFNTEAFF.

This clonotype was counted ten times or more. V and J are TRBV29-1 and TRBJ1-1; 12 nucleotides match TRBD1. CDR1 is SQVTM and CDR2 is ANQGSEA in the germline V gene. V trimming: 8 bases; J trimming: 5 bases; junction bases outside the gene matches: 12. The CDR3 loop spans 15 amino acids. CDR3 sequence reads: CSTGGGTGGYTEAFF. CDR3 coding DNA: TGCAGCACTGGGGGTGGGACAGGGGGCTATACTGAAGCTTTCTTT.

In this sample, this clonotype turned up many times. V is TRBV4-1 and J is TRBJ1-2; D perhaps matches TRBD1 (6 bases). The CDR3 sequence is 15 residues long. V gave up 3 bases and J gave up 8 bases, with 19 bases separating them. CDR1 and CDR2 (germline): MGHRA, YSYEKL. The CDR3 nucleotides are TGCGCCAGCAGCCAGCTATTCAGGGGCCGGGCCGGCTACACCTTC. It codes for CASSQLFRGRAGYTF.

Details on this clonotype: A much larger clone lies one base from this, so it may be a read error. The rearrangement uses TRBV5-1 and TRBJ2-1, with D perhaps matching TRBD2 (6 bases). CDR1 is SGHRS and CDR2 is YFSETQ in the germline V gene. V lost 4 bases to trimming and J lost 8 bases, with 16 bases between them. This CDR3 contains 14 residues. The CDR3 loop reads CASSVDTPGDEQFF. The CDR3 DNA reads TGCGCCAGCAGCGTCGACACCCCGGGGGATGAGCAGTTCTTC.